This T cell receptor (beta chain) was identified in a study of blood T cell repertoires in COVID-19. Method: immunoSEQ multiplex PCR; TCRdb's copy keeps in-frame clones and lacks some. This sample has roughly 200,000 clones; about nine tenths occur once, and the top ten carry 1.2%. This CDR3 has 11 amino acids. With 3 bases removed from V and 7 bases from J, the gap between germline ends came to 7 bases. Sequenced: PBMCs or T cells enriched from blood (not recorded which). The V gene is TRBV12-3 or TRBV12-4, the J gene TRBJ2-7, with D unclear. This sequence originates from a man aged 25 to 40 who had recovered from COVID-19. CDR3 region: CASSFNREQYF. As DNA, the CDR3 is TGTGCCAGCAGTTTTAATCGGGAGCAGTACTTC.